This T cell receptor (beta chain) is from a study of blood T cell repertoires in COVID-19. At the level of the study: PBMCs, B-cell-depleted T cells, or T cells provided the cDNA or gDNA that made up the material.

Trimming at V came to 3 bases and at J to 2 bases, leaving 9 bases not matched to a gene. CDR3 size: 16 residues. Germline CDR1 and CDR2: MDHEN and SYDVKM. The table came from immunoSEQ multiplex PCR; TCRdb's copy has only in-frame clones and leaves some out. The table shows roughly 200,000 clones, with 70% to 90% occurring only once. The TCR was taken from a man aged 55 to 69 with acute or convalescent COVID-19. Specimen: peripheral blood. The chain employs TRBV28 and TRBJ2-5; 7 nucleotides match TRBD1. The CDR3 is CASSFFGTVDQETQYF. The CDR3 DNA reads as TGTGCCAGCAGTTTCTTCGGGACAGTCGATCAAGAGACCCAGTACTTC.